This T cell receptor (beta chain) was recorded in a study of type 1 regulatory T cells. As for the study in general: T-allo10 is a Tr1-enriched, alloantigen-specific CD4 T cell product made in vitro.

The CDR3 loop spans 14 amino acids. V shed 4 bases and J shed 4 bases, with 13 bases lying between them. CDR1 and CDR2 (germline): MNHNS, SASEGT. TCRdb ran MiXCR on the reads and lists one entry per CDR3 protein. The sample lists about 97,000 distinct CDR3 sequences, around a third occurring once. The chain couples TRBV6-1 to TRBJ1-2; D not certain. What was sequenced was CD4+ T cells, either the whole sample or a sorted fraction (not recorded which). The receptor comes from a human donor in good health. The CDR3: CASSVAPRSYGYTF. The CDR3 DNA reads as TGTGCCAGCAGTGTCGCCCCCCGGTCCTATGGCTACACCTTC.